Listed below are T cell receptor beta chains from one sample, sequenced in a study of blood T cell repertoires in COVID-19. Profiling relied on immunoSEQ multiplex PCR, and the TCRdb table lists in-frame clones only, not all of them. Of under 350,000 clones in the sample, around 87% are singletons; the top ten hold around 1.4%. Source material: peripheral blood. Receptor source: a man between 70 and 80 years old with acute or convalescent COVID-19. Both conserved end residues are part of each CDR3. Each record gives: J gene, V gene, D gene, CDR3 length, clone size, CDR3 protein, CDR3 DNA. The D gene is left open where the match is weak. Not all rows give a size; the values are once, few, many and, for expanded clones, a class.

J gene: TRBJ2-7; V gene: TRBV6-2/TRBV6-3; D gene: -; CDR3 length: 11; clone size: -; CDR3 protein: CASSTMYEQYF; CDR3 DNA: TGTGCCAGCAGCACTATGTACGAGCAGTACTTC
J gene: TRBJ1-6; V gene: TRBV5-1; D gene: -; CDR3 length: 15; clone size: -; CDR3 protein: CASSLDPGYNSPLHF; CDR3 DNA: TGCGCCAGCAGCTTGGATCCGGGTTATAATTCACCCCTCCACTTT
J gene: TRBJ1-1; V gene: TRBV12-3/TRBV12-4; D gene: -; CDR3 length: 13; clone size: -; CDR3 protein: CASSFTGNTEAFF; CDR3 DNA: TGTGCCAGCAGTTTCACCGGGAACACTGAAGCTTTCTTT
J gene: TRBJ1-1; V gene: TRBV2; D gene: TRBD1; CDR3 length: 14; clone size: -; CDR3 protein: CASSELTGTTEAFF; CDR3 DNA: TGTGCCAGCAGTGAGCTGACAGGGACCACTGAAGCTTTCTTT
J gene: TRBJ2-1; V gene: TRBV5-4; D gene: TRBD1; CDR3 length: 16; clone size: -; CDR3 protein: CASSWGQVVSYNEQFF; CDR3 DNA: TGTGCCAGCAGCTGGGGACAGGTAGTCTCCTACAATGAGCAGTTCTTC
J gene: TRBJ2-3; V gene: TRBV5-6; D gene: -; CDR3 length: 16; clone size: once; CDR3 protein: CASSLGRGWSTDTQYF; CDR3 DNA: TGTGCCAGCAGCCTGGGCAGGGGATGGAGCACAGATACGCAGTATTTT
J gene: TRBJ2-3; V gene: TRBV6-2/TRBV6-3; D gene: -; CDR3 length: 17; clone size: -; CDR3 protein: CASSYSMVAGSTDTQYF; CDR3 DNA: TGTGCCAGCAGTTACTCGATGGTGGCGGGAAGCACAGATACGCAGTATTTT
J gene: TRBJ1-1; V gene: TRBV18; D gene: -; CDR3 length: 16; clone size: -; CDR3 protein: CASSPRVRQAVTEAFF; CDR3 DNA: TGTGCCAGCTCACCACGGGTTAGACAGGCCGTCACTGAAGCTTTCTTT
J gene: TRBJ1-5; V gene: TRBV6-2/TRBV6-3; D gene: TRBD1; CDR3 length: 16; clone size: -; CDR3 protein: CASSTLSGGFRQPQHF; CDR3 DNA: TGTGCCAGCAGTACTCTCTCAGGGGGCTTTCGGCAGCCCCAGCATTTT
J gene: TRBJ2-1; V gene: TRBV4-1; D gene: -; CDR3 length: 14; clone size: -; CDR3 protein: CASSQDGTYNEQFF; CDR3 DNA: TGCGCCAGCAGCCAAGACGGGACCTACAATGAGCAGTTCTTC
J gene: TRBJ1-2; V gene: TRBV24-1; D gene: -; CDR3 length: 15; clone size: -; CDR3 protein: CATSGSRGASYGYTF; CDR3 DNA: TGTGCCACCAGTGGCTCGCGGGGGGCGAGCTATGGCTACACCTTC
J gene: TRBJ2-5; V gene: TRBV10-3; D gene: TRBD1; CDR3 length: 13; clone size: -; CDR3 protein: CAISQGAPETQYF; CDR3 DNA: TGTGCCATCAGTCAGGGGGCACCAGAGACCCAGTACTTC
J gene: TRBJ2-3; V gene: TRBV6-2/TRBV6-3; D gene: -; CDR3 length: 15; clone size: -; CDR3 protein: CASSLGPLGTDTQYF; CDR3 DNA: TGTGCCAGCAGTTTGGGCCCTCTGGGCACAGATACGCAGTATTTT
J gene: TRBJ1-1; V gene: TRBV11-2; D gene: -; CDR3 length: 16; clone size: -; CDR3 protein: CASSLGGVEPNTEAFF; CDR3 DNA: TGTGCCAGCAGCTTAGGGGGGGTCGAACCGAACACTGAAGCTTTCTTT
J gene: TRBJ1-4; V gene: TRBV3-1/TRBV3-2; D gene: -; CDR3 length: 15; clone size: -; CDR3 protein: CASSQEVTSGGKLFF; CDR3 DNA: TGTGCCAGCAGCCAAGAAGTGACCTCGGGTGGAAAACTGTTTTTT
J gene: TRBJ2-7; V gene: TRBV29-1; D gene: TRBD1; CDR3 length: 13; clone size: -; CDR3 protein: CSVPGQGVSEQYF; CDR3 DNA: TGCAGCGTACCTGGACAGGGGGTTAGCGAGCAGTACTTC
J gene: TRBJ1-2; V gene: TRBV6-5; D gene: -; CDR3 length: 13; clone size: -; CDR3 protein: CASRIGRGSGYTF; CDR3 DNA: TGTGCCAGCAGGATAGGACGTGGGAGTGGCTACACCTTC
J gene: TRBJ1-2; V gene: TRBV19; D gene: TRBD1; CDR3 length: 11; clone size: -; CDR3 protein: CASSRTGVYTF; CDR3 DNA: TGTGCCAGTAGTAGGACAGGGGTCTACACCTTC
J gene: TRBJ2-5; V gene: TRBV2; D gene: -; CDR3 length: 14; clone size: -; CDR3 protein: CASSEDAGGGTQYF; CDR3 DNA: TGTGCCAGCAGTGAAGATGCCGGGGGAGGGACCCAGTACTTC
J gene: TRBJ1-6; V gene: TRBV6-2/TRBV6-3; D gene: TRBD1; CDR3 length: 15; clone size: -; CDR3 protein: CASSPAGTDNSPLHF; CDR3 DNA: TGTGCCAGCAGTCCCGCCGGGACAGATAATTCACCCCTCCACTTT
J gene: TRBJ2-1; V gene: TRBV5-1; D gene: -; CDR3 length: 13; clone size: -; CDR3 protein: CASTGLGNNEQFF; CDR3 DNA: TGCGCCAGCACGGGTCTAGGAAACAATGAGCAGTTCTTC
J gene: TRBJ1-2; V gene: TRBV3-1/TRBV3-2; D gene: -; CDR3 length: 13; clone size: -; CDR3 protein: CASSTRRGGGYTF; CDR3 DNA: TGTGCCAGCAGTACAAGAAGGGGCGGAGGCTACACCTTC
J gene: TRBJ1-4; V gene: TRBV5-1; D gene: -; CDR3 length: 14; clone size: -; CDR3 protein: CASSISATNEKLFF; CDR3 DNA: TGCGCCAGCAGTATCAGTGCAACTAATGAAAAACTGTTTTTT
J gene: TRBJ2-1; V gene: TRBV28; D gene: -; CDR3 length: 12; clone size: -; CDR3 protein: CASSLQDNEQFF; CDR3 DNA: TGTGCCAGCAGTTTACAGGACAATGAGCAGTTCTTC
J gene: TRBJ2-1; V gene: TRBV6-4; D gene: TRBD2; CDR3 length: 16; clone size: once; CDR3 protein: CASSRGGGAPANEQFF; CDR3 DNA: TGTGCCAGCAGTAGAGGCGGGGGGGCTCCTGCCAATGAGCAGTTCTTC
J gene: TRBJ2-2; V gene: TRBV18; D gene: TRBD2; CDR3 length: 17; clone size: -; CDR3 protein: CASSPRSSSGNTGELFF; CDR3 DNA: TGTGCCAGCTCACCACGGAGCTCTAGCGGGAACACCGGGGAGCTGTTTTTT
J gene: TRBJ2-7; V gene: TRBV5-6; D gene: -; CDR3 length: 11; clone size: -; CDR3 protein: CASSFGGLQYF; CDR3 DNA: TGTGCCAGCAGCTTCGGGGGGCTACAGTACTTC
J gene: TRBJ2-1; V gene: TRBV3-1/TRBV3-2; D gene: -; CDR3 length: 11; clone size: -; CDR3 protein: CASSHGQEQFF; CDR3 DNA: TGTGCCAGCAGCCACGGACAGGAGCAGTTCTTC
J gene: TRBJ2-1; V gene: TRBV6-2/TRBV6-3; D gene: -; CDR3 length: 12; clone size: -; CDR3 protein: CASSRQKLERFF; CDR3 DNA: TGTGCCAGCAGTAGACAGAAGTTGGAGCGGTTCTTC
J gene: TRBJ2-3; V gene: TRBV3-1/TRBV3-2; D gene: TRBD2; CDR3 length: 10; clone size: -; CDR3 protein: CASKTSGVYF; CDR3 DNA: TGTGCCAGCAAGACTAGCGGGGTGTATTTT